Listed below are T cell receptor beta chains from one sample, sequenced in a study of T-cell reconstitution after alpha-beta-depleted transplantation in children. TCRdb called the PCR reads again in MiXCR, with one record for every CDR3 protein. The sample records hundreds of thousands of distinct CDR3 sequences, about an eighth being singletons. Sequencing was performed on PBMCs, taken before TCRalphabeta/CD19-depleted stem cell transplant. Receptor source: a girl aged 2-10 years with congenital amegakaryocytic thrombocytopenia, due to receive a stem cell transplant. The CDR3 runs from the conserved cysteine through the conserved F or W. D genes are given only for firm matches. Where a row states a size, it is once, few, many or the class of an expanded clone; other rows omit it.

j_gene,d_gene,abundance,v_gene,CDR3aa,CDR3nt
TRBJ2-5,NA,few,TRBV10-3,CATNGRTGETQYF,TGTGCTACCAACGGGAGAACGGGGGAGACCCAGTACTTC
TRBJ2-5,NA,many,TRBV29-1,CSVELRQEEETQYF,TGCAGCGTTGAATTACGACAGGAAGAAGAGACCCAGTACTTC
TRBJ1-1,NA,few,TRBV28,CASRTSNTEAFF,TGTGCCAGCAGGACGAGTAACACTGAAGCTTTCTTT
TRBJ2-5,NA,NA,TRBV19,CASSISPSGYQETQYF,TGTGCCAGTAGTATATCCCCCTCTGGGTACCAAGAGACCCAGTACTTC
TRBJ1-2,NA,many,TRBV20-1,CSATGSYGYTF,TGCAGTGCTACCGGGAGCTATGGCTACACCTTC
TRBJ2-7,NA,many,TRBV29-1,CSVEDGSTGYEQYF,TGCAGCGTGGAGGACGGGTCGACGGGTTACGAGCAGTACTTC
TRBJ1-1,TRBD1,NA,TRBV20-1,CSAREKDRVKTEAFF,TGCAGTGCTAGAGAGAAGGACAGGGTGAAAACTGAAGCTTTCTTT
TRBJ2-1,TRBD2,many,TRBV11-2,CASSDGTSGGDEQFF,TGTGCCAGCAGCGACGGGACTAGCGGGGGTGATGAGCAGTTCTTC
TRBJ2-4,NA,many,TRBV6-5,CASISFKNIQYF,TGTGCCAGCATTTCCTTCAAAAACATTCAGTACTTC
TRBJ1-1,NA,NA,TRBV5-4,CASSPDLGTEAFF,TGTGCCAGCAGCCCTGACTTGGGGACTGAAGCTTTCTTT
TRBJ1-2,NA,few,TRBV20-1,CSARDHYGGYTF,TGCAGTGCTAGAGATCATTACGGTGGCTACACCTTC
TRBJ2-7,NA,many,TRBV28,CASSFPAASYEQYF,TGTGCCAGCAGTTTTCCAGCGGCCTCCTACGAGCAGTACTTC
TRBJ2-1,NA,few,TRBV5-1,CASSSSAGHSYNEQFF,TGCGCCAGCAGCAGTTCAGCGGGTCATTCCTACAATGAGCAGTTCTTC
TRBJ2-7,NA,many,TRBV21-1,CASSRGHPCPYEQYF,TGTGCCAGCAGCAGAGGACACCCCTGCCCCTACGAGCAGTACTTC
TRBJ2-3,NA,many,TRBV29-1,CSVNEGRGDTQYF,TGCAGCGTAAACGAGGGACGGGGGGATACGCAGTATTTT
TRBJ1-1,NA,many,TRBV29-1,CSVDPAENTEAFF,TGCAGCGTTGATCCCGCCGAAAACACTGAAGCTTTCTTT
TRBJ2-1,TRBD2,few,TRBV20-1,CSAPPGLVPSNEQFF,TGCAGTGCACCACCGGGACTAGTGCCCTCCAATGAGCAGTTCTTC
TRBJ2-3,TRBD1,NA,TRBV29-1,CSVPSGTGRSDTQYF,TGCAGCGTCCCCTCCGGGACAGGGAGATCAGATACGCAGTATTTT
TRBJ2-7,NA,once,TRBV14,CASSQFRNEQYF,TGTGCCAGCAGCCAATTTAGGAACGAGCAGTACTTC
TRBJ2-1,TRBD2,many,TRBV6-5,CASSYASGSYNEQFF,TGTGCCAGCAGTTACGCTAGCGGGAGTTACAATGAGCAGTTCTTC
TRBJ2-7,TRBD2,few,TRBV12-3/TRBV12-4,CASSPGGTSVHEQYF,TGTGCCAGCAGCCCTGGCGGGACTAGCGTTCACGAGCAGTACTTC
TRBJ2-7,TRBD2,NA,TRBV11-2,CASSLFVSPDLAGGLYEQYF,TGTGCCAGCAGCTTATTTGTTTCCCCGGACCTAGCGGGAGGGCTCTACGAGCAGTACTTC
TRBJ2-2,TRBD2,many,TRBV5-1,CASSFFSGRAGELFF,TGCGCCAGCAGCTTCTTCAGCGGGAGAGCCGGGGAGCTGTTTTTT
TRBJ1-3,NA,few,TRBV5-6,CASSLGVPGNTIYF,TGTGCCAGCAGCTTGGGCGTTCCTGGAAACACCATATATTTT
TRBJ2-1,NA,few,TRBV28,CASSPTGAGLYNEQFF,TGTGCCAGCAGCCCAACCGGGGCGGGATTGTACAATGAGCAGTTCTTC
TRBJ2-7,NA,NA,TRBV25-1,CATVQEAPGAYEQYF,TGTGCCACCGTACAAGAGGCCCCCGGAGCCTACGAGCAGTACTTC
TRBJ1-2,TRBD1,many,TRBV5-1,CASSPGTGAEYGYTF,TGCGCCAGCAGCCCAGGGACAGGGGCGGAGTATGGCTACACCTTC
TRBJ2-2,TRBD1,many,TRBV5-1,CASSLGTIQGSRTGELFF,TGCGCCAGCAGCTTGGGAACGATACAGGGGTCGAGAACCGGGGAGCTGTTTTTT
TRBJ1-1,NA,many,TRBV12-3/TRBV12-4,CASSFGFGGNTEAFF,TGTGCCAGCAGTTTTGGGTTCGGGGGAAACACTGAAGCTTTCTTT
TRBJ1-1,TRBD1,NA,TRBV5-1,CASSSGDRGWAEAFF,TGCGCCAGCAGCTCCGGGGACAGGGGATGGGCTGAAGCTTTCTTT
TRBJ2-3,TRBD2,many,TRBV12-3/TRBV12-4,CASSFRPSGGGDTQYF,TGTGCCAGCAGTTTTCGGCCTAGCGGGGGCGGGGATACGCAGTATTTT
TRBJ2-2,TRBD2,many,TRBV28,CASLQLADTGELFF,TGTGCCAGCCTTCAGCTAGCGGACACCGGGGAGCTGTTTTTT
TRBJ2-5,NA,many,TRBV12-3/TRBV12-4,CASSLGSQETQYF,TGTGCCAGCAGTTTAGGGAGTCAAGAGACCCAGTACTTC
TRBJ1-5,NA,few,TRBV20-1,CSARREGRNQPQHF,TGCAGTGCTAGAAGGGAAGGCAGGAATCAGCCCCAGCATTTT
TRBJ2-1,TRBD2,many,TRBV12-3/TRBV12-4,CASTDRGLAGKNEQFF,TGTGCCAGCACCGACAGAGGACTAGCGGGCAAGAATGAGCAGTTCTTC
TRBJ2-6,NA,many,TRBV5-1,CASSLDAGTGANVLTF,TGCGCCAGCAGCTTGGATGCTGGGACCGGGGCCAACGTCCTGACTTTC
TRBJ2-5,NA,few,TRBV30,CAWSVGAQTQYF,TGTGCCTGGAGTGTTGGGGCGCAGACCCAGTACTTC
TRBJ2-5,NA,many,TRBV5-1,CASSLEAGLETQYF,TGCGCCAGCAGCTTGGAAGCGGGCCTTGAGACCCAGTACTTC
TRBJ1-1,NA,few,TRBV29-1,CSVEWGRTEAFF,TGCAGCGTTGAATGGGGAAGAACTGAAGCTTTCTTT
TRBJ2-3,NA,few,TRBV12-3/TRBV12-4,CASSFGVQSDTQYF,TGTGCCAGCAGTTTCGGCGTACAGTCAGATACGCAGTATTTT